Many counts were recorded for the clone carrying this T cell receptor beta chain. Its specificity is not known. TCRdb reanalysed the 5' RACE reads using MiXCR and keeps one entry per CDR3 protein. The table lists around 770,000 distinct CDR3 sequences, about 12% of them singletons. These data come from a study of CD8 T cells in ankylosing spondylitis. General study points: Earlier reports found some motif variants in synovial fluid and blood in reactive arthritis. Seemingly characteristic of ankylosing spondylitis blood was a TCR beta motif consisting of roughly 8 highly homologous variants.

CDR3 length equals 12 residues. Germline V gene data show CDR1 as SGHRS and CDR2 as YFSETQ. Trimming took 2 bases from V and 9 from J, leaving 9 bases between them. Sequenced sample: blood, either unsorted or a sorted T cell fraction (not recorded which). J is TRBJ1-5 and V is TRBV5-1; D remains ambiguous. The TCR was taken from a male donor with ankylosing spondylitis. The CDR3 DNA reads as TGCGCCAGCAGCTTTGACGGTGGGCCCCAGCATTTT. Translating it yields CASSFDGGPQHF. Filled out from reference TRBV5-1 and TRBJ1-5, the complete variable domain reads KAGVTQTPRYLIKTRGQQVTLSCSPISGHRSVSWYQQTPGQGLQFLFEYFSETQRNKGNFPGRFSGRQFSNSRSEMNVSTLELGDSALYLCASSFDGGPQHFGDGTRLSIL.